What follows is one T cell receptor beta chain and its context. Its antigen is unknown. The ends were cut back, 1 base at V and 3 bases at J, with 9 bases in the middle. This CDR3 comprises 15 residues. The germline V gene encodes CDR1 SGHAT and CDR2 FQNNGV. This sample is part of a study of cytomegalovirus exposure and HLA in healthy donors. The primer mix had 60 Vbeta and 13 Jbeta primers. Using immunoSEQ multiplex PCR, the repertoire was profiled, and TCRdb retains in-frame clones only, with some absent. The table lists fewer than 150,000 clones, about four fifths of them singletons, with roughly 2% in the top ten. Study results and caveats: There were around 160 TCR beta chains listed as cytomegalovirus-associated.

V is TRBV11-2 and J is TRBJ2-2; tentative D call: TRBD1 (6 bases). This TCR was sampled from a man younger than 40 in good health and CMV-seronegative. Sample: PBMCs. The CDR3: CASSLGAGDTGELFF. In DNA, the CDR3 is TGTGCCAGCAGCTTAGGGGCAGGGGACACCGGGGAGCTGTTTTTT.